This T cell receptor (beta chain) was profiled in a study of T cell responses to AZD1222 COVID-19 vaccine. Some clones are missing from TCRdb's copy, which holds only in-frame ones; the method was immunoSEQ multiplex PCR. The table records 100,000 to 150,000 clones, around nine tenths of them present only once. The length of the CDR3 is 16 residues. CDR1 is SGHVS, CDR2 FNYEAQ, per germline. The V gene lost 7 bases and the J gene lost 1 base, with 16 bases spanning the gap. For this clone: Its matching antigen is unknown.

Study findings and constraints: Of the AZD1222 recipients, only 5 or 6 were seropositive at baseline.

This TCR was recovered from an adult in good health. The sample consisted of peripheral blood, taken on day 0 of AZD1222 vaccination. V and J are TRBV7-6 and TRBJ2-2, with D tentatively TRBD1 (5 bases). The CDR3: CASTQRQGLNTGELFF. The CDR3 region has the DNA TGTGCCAGCACCCAACGGCAGGGCCTGAACACCGGGGAGCTGTTTTTT.